The 30 T cell receptor beta chains reported below all come from one sample, sequenced in a study of blood T cell repertoires in COVID-19. Libraries were prepared by immunoSEQ multiplex PCR; TCRdb keeps only in-frame clonotypes and omits some of them. The data hold about 88,000 clones, with around 90% observed a single time. Sequencing was done on a sample of peripheral blood. These receptors came from a male donor with acute or convalescent COVID-19.

On this clone: A junction boundary mismatches the germline segment, possibly from a read error. The chain links TRBV7-7 to TRBJ2-1; the match to TRBD1 covers 7 bases. Germline V gives CDR1 SSHAT, CDR2 FNYEAQ (reference sequence). This CDR3 region has 13 residues. In DNA, the CDR3 is TGTGCTAGCAGCGACAGGGTACATGATGAGCAGTTCTTC. Translated, it gives CASSDRVHDEQFF.

The chain combines TRBV3-1 (or the pseudogene TRBV3-2) with TRBJ2-3; 7 nucleotides match TRBD2. The CDR3 totals 18 residues. Germline V lookup: CDR1 LGHDT, CDR2 YNNKEL (reference sequence). The V gene end was trimmed by 3 bases and the J gene end by 2 bases; junction bases not matched to a gene: 14. The CDR3 DNA sequence: TGTGCCAGCAGCCATCTCGGGGCAGCGGGGCCTTACACAGATACGCAGTATTTT. Amino acids: CASSHLGAAGPYTDTQYF.

The chain employs TRBV3-1 (or the pseudogene TRBV3-2) and TRBJ2-2; tentative D call: TRBD2 (6 bases). CDR3 length: 12 amino acids. Germline-derived CDR1 and CDR2 are LGHDT and YNNKEL (reference sequence). V dropped 6 bases and J dropped 7 bases, with 9 bases sitting between them. The CDR3: CASRRDFGELFF. For the CDR3, the DNA is TGTGCCAGCAGAAGGGACTTCGGGGAGCTGTTTTTT.

This chain connects TRBV19 to TRBJ1-3; D is perhaps TRBD1 (6 bases). Germline CDR1 reads LNHDA; CDR2 reads SQIVND (reference sequence). Trimming took 5 bases from V and 3 from J, leaving 11 bases between them. CDR3 length equals 14 residues. The CDR3 DNA reads TGTGCCAGTAGTCTCAGGGGCTTTGGAAACACCATATATTTT. This encodes CASSLRGFGNTIYF.

The CDR3 nucleotides are TGCGCCAGCAGCAGACAGGGGGCGGCCACTGAAGCTTTCTTT. Residues: CASSRQGAATEAFF. The chain joins TRBV5-1 to TRBJ1-1; 10 positions agree with TRBD1. Losses at the gene ends were 4 bases for V and 4 bases for J; bases not matched to a gene: 4. This CDR3 is 14 amino acids long. Germline CDR1 is SGHRS and CDR2 is YFSETQ.

The chain has TRBV12-3 or TRBV12-4 and TRBJ1-2; D gene uncertain. V was cut by 5 bases and J by 3 bases, with 7 bases left in between. CDR3 length equals 12 residues. The chain's CDR3 is CASSPRDYGYTF. The CDR3 region has the DNA TGTGCCAGCAGTCCCCGGGACTATGGCTACACCTTC.

This clone was seen once. The chain couples TRBV7-9 to TRBJ1-1; D gene unclear. V gave up 7 bases and J gave up 5 bases, with 14 bases separating them. This CDR3 is 13 amino acids long. Germline V gene sequence: CDR1 SEHNR, CDR2 FQNEAQ (reference sequence). DNA for the CDR3: TGTGCCAGCAACGATATACCCGGGACTGAAGCTTTCTTT. Its translation is CASNDIPGTEAFF.

The chain has TRBV23-1 and TRBJ2-3, with 8 bases identical to TRBD1. TRBV23-1 is treated as an ORF (open reading frame) with a function not yet certain. The CDR3 runs to 17 residues. V shed 4 bases and J 2 bases; nucleotides not matched to a gene: 11. CDR3 DNA: TGCGCCAGCAGTCCCGCCCTCCCAGGGGGCGTCACAGATACGCAGTATTTT. The encoded protein is CASSPALPGGVTDTQYF.

V is TRBV6-6 and J is TRBJ2-3; 14 bases match TRBD2. Trimming took 5 bases from V and 3 from J; bases not matched to a gene: 4. Per germline, CDR1 MNHNY and CDR2 SVGAGI (reference sequence). CDR3 length: 16 amino acids. DNA for the CDR3: TGTGCCAGCAGTCAGACTAGCGGGGGGGGTACAGATACGCAGTATTTT. Amino acid sequence: CASSQTSGGGTDTQYF.

The V call is TRBV3-1 (or the pseudogene TRBV3-2), the J call TRBJ2-6; 11 bases are a match to TRBD1. Germline CDR1 and CDR2: LGHDT and YNNKEL (reference sequence). V lost 3 bases to trimming and J lost 4 bases; unmatched junction nucleotides: 5. CDR3 length equals 17 residues. The CDR3 loop reads CASSHGQGAQGANVLTF. In nucleotides, the CDR3 is TGTGCCAGCAGCCACGGACAGGGGGCGCAGGGGGCCAACGTCCTGACTTTC.

This clone was seen a single time. The chain has TRBV6-6 and TRBJ1-4; D call uncertain. This CDR3 spans 14 amino acids. The germline V gene encodes CDR1 MNHNY and CDR2 SVGAGI (reference sequence). V was shortened by 8 bases and J by 0 bases, with 10 bases between the two germline ends. DNA of the CDR3: TGTGCCAGCTCGCCCGGGGCAACTAATGAAAAACTGTTTTTT. Translated: CASSPGATNEKLFF.

The chain has TRBV5-1 and TRBJ2-7; 12 bases are a match to TRBD1. This CDR3 is 15 amino acids long. The V gene end was trimmed by 2 bases and the J gene end by 7 bases; junction bases not matched to a gene: 7. The germline CDR1 and CDR2 sequences are SGHRS and YFSETQ. Here the CDR3 DNA reads TGCGCCAGCAGCTTAGACGGGACAGGGGGCTTGGAGCAGTACTTC. Encoded protein: CASSLDGTGGLEQYF.

The V call is TRBV15, the J call TRBJ1-6; 8 nucleotides align to TRBD1. The CDR3 has 15 amino acids. Germline CDR1 and CDR2: LNHNV and YYDKDF (reference sequence). Trimming cost V 3 bases and J 10 bases; bases outside gene matches: 8. CDR3 residues: CATSRAGQGDSPLHF. The CDR3 DNA reads TGTGCCACCAGCAGGGCAGGACAGGGCGACTCACCCCTCCACTTT.

This chain connects TRBV28 to TRBJ2-3, with 10 bases that match TRBD2. The CDR3 length is 17 residues. Germline V CDR1 and CDR2: MDHEN, SYDVKM. V dropped 8 bases and J dropped 7; count of bases not matched to a gene: 18. CDR3 DNA sequence: TGTGCCAGCCCCCCTAGCGGGGGACTCCCCACTGGGAATACGCAGTATTTT. This gives the protein CASPPSGGLPTGNTQYF.

CDR3 region: CATSDSIPRLTGKQETQYF. The DNA for the CDR3 is TGTGCCACCAGTGATTCGATCCCACGCTTGACGGGGAAACAAGAGACCCAGTACTTC. V is TRBV24-1 and J is TRBJ2-5; D might be TRBD2 (5 bases). This CDR3 has 19 amino acids. Trimming took off 2 bases at V and 2 bases at J, with 23 bases between the two ends. Germline assignment: CDR1 KGHDR and CDR2 SFDVKD.

This chain links TRBV20-1 with TRBJ2-1, with unresolved D. With 3 bases removed from V and 3 bases from J, the gap between germline ends came to 9 bases. Germline CDR1 reads DFQATT; CDR2 reads SNEGSKA (reference sequence). The CDR3 extends over 13 amino acids. This chain's CDR3 is CSASVADYNEQFF. The CDR3 bases are TGCAGTGCTAGTGTTGCGGACTACAATGAGCAGTTCTTC.

Only one count was recorded for this clone. This chain uses TRBV11-2 with TRBJ1-1; TRBD1 matches at 9 bases. Germline CDR1 reads SGHAT; CDR2 reads FQNNGV. With V trimmed by 5 bases and J by 5 bases, 6 bases remained unmatched. The CDR3 has 14 amino acids. This CDR3 reads CASSRQGVLTEAFF. CDR3 DNA sequence: TGTGCCAGCAGCCGACAGGGGGTACTGACTGAAGCTTTCTTT.

About this clone: In the same sample, other DNA sequences code for this CDR3. The rearrangement links TRBV5-1 to TRBJ2-1; possible D gene TRBD2, 5 bases. Germline V gene lookup returns CDR1 SGHRS and CDR2 YFSETQ. Between the trimmed V and J ends, which lost 4 bases and 7 bases, there was a span of 21 bases. This CDR3 has 16 residues. CDR3 protein: CASSSPLRTADNEQFF. DNA of the CDR3: TGCGCCAGCAGCAGTCCTCTCCGGACTGCGGATAATGAGCAGTTCTTC.

The rearrangement links TRBV7-6 to TRBJ2-7, with 7 positions matching TRBD2. This CDR3 is built from 14 residues. V shed 4 bases, J shed 1 base, and the junction held 4 bases outside the gene matches. Germline CDR1 and CDR2: SGHVS and FNYEAQ. CDR3 coding DNA: TGTGCCAGCAGCTCAAGCGGGGCGTCCTACGAGCAGTACTTC. It encodes CASSSSGASYEQYF.

This clone came up a few times. The chain couples TRBV19 to TRBJ1-2; TRBD1 matches 8 bases. Germline CDR1 is LNHDA and CDR2 is SQIVND (reference sequence). The CDR3 covers 14 residues. J gave up 6 bases and V 3 bases, and 6 bases lay outside the gene matches. The chain's CDR3 is CASSMSGGEDGYTF. The CDR3 DNA follows: TGTGCCAGTAGTATGTCAGGGGGCGAAGATGGCTACACCTTC.

This clone was observed once. DNA for the CDR3: TGTGCCAGCAGCGCCCGTGGGAGAGATACGCAGTATTTT. This encodes CASSARGRDTQYF. This chain connects TRBV7-3 to TRBJ2-3; D may be TRBD2 (5 bases). Germline V gene sequence: CDR1 SGHTA, CDR2 FQGTGA. The CDR3 spans 13 residues. The V gene lost 5 bases and the J gene lost 5 bases, with 11 bases spanning the gap. The full variable domain, completed using reference TRBV7-3 and TRBJ2-3, is GAGVSQTPSNKVTEKGKYVELRCDPISGHTALYWYRQSLGQGPEFLIYFQGTGAADDSGLPNDRFFAVRPEGSVSTLKIQRTERGDSAVYLCASSARGRDTQYFGPGTRLTVL.

The rearrangement joins TRBV5-1 to TRBJ1-1; TRBD1 matches at 8 bases. This CDR3 spans 15 amino acids. Germline assignment: CDR1 SGHRS and CDR2 YFSETQ. With V trimmed by 0 bases and J by 2 bases, 3 bases remained unmatched. DNA for the CDR3: TGCGCCAGCAGCTTGGCCGGACAGGGAAACACTGAAGCTTTCTTT. This translates into CASSLAGQGNTEAFF.

The gene calls are TRBV6-5 and TRBJ2-7; maybe TRBD1 (5 bases). Germline loops: CDR1 MNHEY, CDR2 SVGAGI. V was trimmed by 7 bases and J by 5 bases, leaving 9 bases between them. The CDR3 runs 11 residues. CDR3 sequence: CASIRGNEQYF. The CDR3 DNA reads TGTGCCAGCATTAGGGGTAACGAGCAGTACTTC.

The chain uses TRBV19 and TRBJ2-3; a possible D gene is TRBD2 (8 bases). Germline CDR1 is LNHDA and CDR2 is SQIVND (reference sequence). The CDR3 contains 16 residues. V was shortened by 6 bases and J by 4 bases, with 20 bases between the two germline ends. The CDR3 sequence: CASSQRGRGVPDTQYF. The CDR3 DNA follows: TGTGCCAGTAGCCAGAGGGGGCGGGGGGTTCCAGATACGCAGTATTTT. The full variable domain, its missing parts supplied by reference TRBV19 and TRBJ2-3, is DGGITQSPKYLFRKEGQNVTLSCEQNLNHDAMYWYRQDPGQGLRLIYYSQIVNDFQKGDIAEGYSVSREKKESFPLTVTSAQKNPTAFYLCASSQRGRGVPDTQYFGPGTRLTVL.

This clone was observed a few times. The J gene is TRBJ1-5, the V gene TRBV15; a weak D match, TRBD1 (6 bases). Germline values: CDR1 LNHNV, CDR2 YYDKDF (reference sequence). This CDR3 is 15 amino acids long. Trimming cost V 9 bases and J 3 bases, with 18 bases left between them. In nucleotides, the CDR3 is TGTGCCACAGGACCGGGGGGGCCGAACAATCAGCCCCAGCATTTT. Residues: CATGPGGPNNQPQHF.

This sequence joins TRBV21-1 and TRBJ1-4; the table's D call of TRBD1 was not tested on the DNA. TRBV21-1 has pseudogene status. The CDR3 has 15 amino acids. The CDR3, as DNA: TGTGCCAGAGTTCCCCGGACAGGGTCAAAGGAAAAACTGTTTTTT. It translates to CARVPRTGSKEKLFF.

About this clone: Other DNA sequences within the sample encode an identical CDR3. The gene calls are TRBV5-6 and TRBJ1-5; D might be TRBD1 (5 bases). With 1 base removed from V and 8 bases from J, the gap between germline ends came to 7 bases. Germline V CDR1 and CDR2: SGHDT, YYEEEE. This CDR3 is built from 12 residues. The CDR3 loop is CASSLQGKPQHF. CDR3 in DNA: TGTGCCAGCAGCTTGCAGGGAAAGCCCCAGCATTTT.

The V and J genes are TRBV2 and TRBJ1-1; 7 bases line up with TRBD1. The CDR3 covers 14 residues. V lost 8 bases, J lost 0 bases, and 6 bases stayed unmatched. The V gene's germline CDR1 is SNHLY and CDR2 FYNNEI. CDR3 in amino acids: CASSRTGLNTEAFF. The DNA of the CDR3 is TGTGCCAGCTCTCGGACAGGCTTGAACACTGAAGCTTTCTTT.

V gene TRBV10-3 combines with J gene TRBJ1-5, with D perhaps matching TRBD1 (5 bases). V shed 7 bases and J shed 5 bases, with 12 bases lying between them. The CDR3 contains 13 residues. CDR1 is ENHRY, CDR2 SYGVKD, per germline. CDR3 in DNA: TGTGCCATCACGCCGGGGGGGGATCAGCCCCAGCATTTT. Translated: CAITPGGDQPQHF.

V is TRBV6-5 and J is TRBJ2-1, with TRBD1 matching over 8 bases. The V and J ends lost 2 bases and 7 bases, in that order; junction bases with no gene match: 7. CDR1 MNHEY and CDR2 SVGAGI come from the germline V gene. The CDR3 sequence is 15 residues long. The CDR3 region is CASSYGPGGRNEQFF. CDR3 DNA: TGTGCCAGCAGTTACGGGCCAGGGGGCAGGAATGAGCAGTTCTTC.